The present T cell receptor (beta chain) was sequenced within a study of OX40 agonist ivuxolimab in advanced cancers. About the study: It was permissible to have had prior anti-PD-1, anti-PD-L1 or anti-CTLA-4 therapy, and about 40% had some.

Germline CDR1 MNHNY, CDR2 SVGAGI (reference sequence). V dropped 2 bases and J dropped 4 bases, with 14 bases sitting between them. The CDR3 loop spans 15 amino acids. Data came from immunoSEQ multiplex PCR; TCRdb stores just in-frame clones and leaves some out. Among around 82,000 clones listed, around nine tenths were seen once. Study-wide results and caveats: Certain nonresponding patients likewise had low normalized T-cell clonal expansion. Clonal expansion was among the lowest in partial responders at 0.1-3.0 mg/kg, especially CD8+.

On this clone: Its antigen is as yet unknown.

Samples of blood were obtained at baseline, on cycle 4 day 1, and on cycle 7 day 1. The sample here was CD4+ or CD8+ T cells sorted from blood, taken in a trial of the OX40 agonist ivuxolimab. The chain has TRBV6-6 and TRBJ1-2; maybe TRBD1 (6 bases). The receptor comes from an adult with an advanced solid tumor such as melanoma, head and neck, liver or kidney cancer. The CDR3 sequence is CASSYADRKVYGYTF. The CDR3 DNA reads TGTGCCAGCAGTTACGCCGACAGGAAAGTCTATGGCTACACCTTC.